Shown below are 30 T cell receptor delta chains from a single sample sequenced in a study of Vδ1+ human thymocytes. Study-wide points: Thymic TRG and TRD repertoires appeared highly polyclonal.

No antigen has been assigned to these receptors. Extracted RNA was reverse transcribed into cDNA. Pooled V-gene forward primers with one constant-region reverse primer generated the CDR3 amplicons by multiplex PCR. TCRdb reanalyzed the multiplex PCR reads using CATT. Here the sample spans 45,000 to 60,000 delta-chain clones, more than 13% being singletons. Sequenced sample: Vdelta1+ gamma-delta thymocytes from the thymus. The subset here: FACS-sorted CD3+ TCRalphabeta- TCRVdelta1+ TCRVdelta2- thymocytes. These receptors were collected from a girl under three years old who had congenital heart surgery.

This clone was observed a handful of times. The V gene is TRDV1, the J gene TRDJ1; the match to TRDD3 covers 9 bases. The trim removed 3 bases at V and 0 bases at J, leaving 26 bases unmatched. CDR3 length equals 23 residues. Germline values: CDR1 TSWWSYY, CDR2 QGS. CDR3 loop: CALGDRPMAWWTGDTNHTDKLIF. CDR3 bases: TGTGCTCTTGGGGATCGCCCCATGGCATGGTGGACGGGGGATACTAATCACACCGATAAACTCATCTTT.

This clone was observed a few times. The chain employs TRDV1 and TRDJ1, with 9 bases identical to TRDD3. The CDR3 length is 20 residues. J gave up 2 bases and V 0 bases, and 16 bases lay outside the gene matches. Germline V gene lookup returns CDR1 TSWWSYY and CDR2 QGS. This chain's CDR3 is CALGELGGFPLGDQTDKLIF. The CDR3 coding sequence is TGTGCTCTTGGGGAACTGGGGGGGTTTCCCCTGGGGGATCAAACCGATAAACTCATCTTT.

This clone was recorded a few times. The chain joins TRDV1 to TRDJ1, with 11 bases lining up with TRDD3. J gave up 4 bases and V 4 bases, and 17 bases lay outside the gene matches. This CDR3 has 19 residues. Germline CDR1 is TSWWSYY and CDR2 is QGS. The CDR3 is CALGGDGVAGGYLHDKLIF. The CDR3 coding sequence is TGTGCTCTTGGGGGCGACGGGGTCGCTGGGGGATACCTCCACGATAAACTCATCTTT.

This clone was found a few times. J is TRDJ1 and V is TRDV1; 10 bases are shared with TRDD3. V dropped 4 bases and J dropped 5; count of bases not matched to a gene: 19. The CDR3 has 19 residues. Germline V gene lookup returns CDR1 TSWWSYY and CDR2 QGS. This CDR3 reads CALGASLPRWGIGGDKLIF. The CDR3 bases are TGTGCTCTTGGGGCCTCTCTTCCTCGCTGGGGGATAGGTGGGGATAAACTCATCTTT.

This clone was seen a handful of times. This chain joins TRDV1 and TRDJ1; the match to TRDD3 covers 8 bases. Unmatched junction bases numbered 24, after V lost 3 bases and J lost 0 bases. In germline, CDR1 is TSWWSYY, CDR2 QGS. The CDR3 length is 22 residues. The CDR3 sequence: CALGDPTRVPRDWGVYTDKLIF. The CDR3 DNA is TGTGCTCTTGGGGATCCGACCAGAGTTCCTCGGGACTGGGGGGTGTACACCGATAAACTCATCTTT.

The chain recombines TRDV1 with TRDJ1; maybe TRDD3 (5 bases). The CDR3 extends over 17 amino acids. Trimming pared 2 bases from V and 0 bases from J, leaving 16 bases between. The V gene's germline CDR1 is TSWWSYY and CDR2 QGS. CDR3 in amino acids: CALGEYRGTGYTDKLIF. The DNA for the CDR3 is TGTGCTCTTGGGGAATACCGTGGCACTGGTTACACCGATAAACTCATCTTT.

The chain has TRDV1 and TRDJ1; 8 nucleotides match TRDD3. V shed 1 base and J 1 base; nucleotides not matched to a gene: 11. The CDR3 totals 18 residues. Germline CDR1 is TSWWSYY and CDR2 is QGS. The CDR3 sequence is CALGERDRGDMITDKLIF. The CDR3 DNA follows: TGTGCTCTTGGGGAACGAGATCGGGGGGATATGATCACCGATAAACTCATCTTT.

V usage is TRDV1 and J usage is TRDJ1; 8 bases line up with TRDD2. Germline lookup yields CDR1 TSWWSYY and CDR2 QGS. The CDR3 extends over 23 amino acids. V was clipped by 0 bases and J by 0 bases; unmatched bases: 24. CDR3 sequence (DNA): TGTGCTCTTGGGGAACTGCTTCCTACCCGTACTGGTCTCAGACGGGTTTACACCGATAAACTCATCTTT. Amino acids: CALGELLPTRTGLRRVYTDKLIF.

In this sample, this clone turned up a few times. The V gene is TRDV1, the J gene TRDJ1, with D tentatively TRDD3 (5 bases). Trimming took 9 bases from V and 3 from J, leaving 23 bases between them. There are 16 residues in the CDR3. The germline gives CDR1 TSWWSYY, CDR2 QGS. In DNA, the CDR3 is TGTGCTCTCGCGTACTGGCGTACTCCTTGGGCCGATAAACTCATCTTT. Translation: CALAYWRTPWADKLIF.

This clone was seen a few times. This chain links TRDV1 with TRDJ1; 9 nucleotides match TRDD3. Germline V gene data show CDR1 as TSWWSYY and CDR2 as QGS. The V gene end was trimmed by 0 bases and the J gene end by 0 bases; junction bases not matched to a gene: 17. The CDR3 is 21 residues long. CDR3 sequence (DNA): TGTGCTCTTGGGGAACTTTCCAGGGGATACGCGAAGTATGGGGACACCGATAAACTCATCTTT. Its protein is CALGELSRGYAKYGDTDKLIF.

This clone has only a few counts. The chain carries TRDV2 and TRDJ1; 12 bases line up with TRDD3. The CDR3 is 21 amino acids. CDR1 is GEAIGNYY and CDR2 is EKD in the germline V gene. V was pared by 0 bases and J by 0 bases, with 16 bases of the junction left unmatched. CDR3 DNA: TGTGCCTGTGACACCGGGACCCCTACTGGGGGATACATTGGGTACACCGATAAACTCATCTTT. The encoded protein is CACDTGTPTGGYIGYTDKLIF.

This clone was recorded a few times. The chain links TRDV1 to TRDJ1, with D hard to call. Trimming took 1 base from V and 0 from J, leaving 18 bases between them. The germline V gene encodes CDR1 TSWWSYY and CDR2 QGS. The CDR3 length is 18 residues. The CDR3 spells CALGERRPTALYTDKLIF. CDR3 bases: TGTGCTCTTGGGGAACGACGCCCCACCGCCCTTTACACCGATAAACTCATCTTT.

The chain links TRDV1 to TRDJ1; maybe TRDD3 (5 bases). The CDR3 sequence is 15 residues long. V shed 4 bases and J shed 8 bases, with 20 bases lying between them. Per germline, CDR1 TSWWSYY and CDR2 QGS. The CDR3 coding sequence is TGTGCTCTTGGGGCCCGTTGGCGTGCGGGGACCAAACTCATCTTT. Translated: CALGARWRAGTKLIF.

This chain uses TRDV1 with TRDJ1; 8 bases are shared with TRDD2. After removal of 2 bases from V and 11 bases from J, the junction contained 16 bases not matched to a gene. Germline V CDR1 and CDR2: TSWWSYY, QGS. The CDR3 runs to 16 residues. DNA for the CDR3: TGTGCTCTTGGGGAAATCTCCAGCCTTCCTAAAGGGTGGCTCATCTTT. Translation gives CALGEISSLPKGWLIF.

This clone was seen repeatedly, ten times or more. The chain has TRDV2 and TRDJ1; D is unresolved. Germline CDR1 is GEAIGNYY and CDR2 is EKD. The CDR3 spans 15 residues. Trimming left V 0 bases short and J 4 bases short, with 14 bases between. CDR3 region: CACDTGNSRVDKLIF. The CDR3 region has the DNA TGTGCCTGTGACACCGGGAATTCTAGGGTCGATAAACTCATCTTT.

In this sample, this clone turned up a few times. The V call is TRDV1, the J call TRDJ1; D might be TRDD3 (6 bases). The V gene lost 0 bases and the J gene lost 0 bases, with 26 bases spanning the gap. Germline V gene lookup returns CDR1 TSWWSYY and CDR2 QGS. The CDR3 loop spans 21 amino acids. CDR3 in amino acids: CALGELPPRKFGAGDTDKLIF. The CDR3 DNA reads TGTGCTCTTGGGGAACTTCCCCCCCGGAAATTTGGAGCTGGGGACACCGATAAACTCATCTTT.

This sequence joins TRDV1 and TRDJ1, with 11 bases lining up with TRDD3. The J segment lost 0 bases and the V segment lost 3 bases, leaving 18 bases of the junction unmatched. The CDR3 spans 21 residues. Germline loops: CDR1 TSWWSYY, CDR2 QGS. CDR3 residues: CALGDDTLPTLGDTHTDKLIF. In nucleotides, the CDR3 is TGTGCTCTTGGGGACGATACCCTTCCTACTCTGGGGGATACCCACACCGATAAACTCATCTTT.

This clone was observed many times. The sample contains more than one DNA sequence encoding this CDR3. This chain uses TRAV29/DV5 with TRDJ1, with D uncertain. V was shortened by 0 bases and J by 7 bases, with 25 bases between the two germline ends. The CDR3 has 17 amino acids. From germline, CDR1 is NSMFDY and CDR2 ISSIKDK. The CDR3 protein is CAASVLTLERQTVKLIF. The CDR3 bases are TGTGCAGCAAGCGTGCTAACGTTAGAACGTCAGACAGTTAAACTCATCTTT.

A few counts support this clone. V usage is TRDV1 and J usage is TRDJ1; the match to TRDD3 covers 8 bases. V shed 0 bases and J 2 bases; nucleotides not matched to a gene: 11. Per the germline V gene, CDR1 is TSWWSYY and CDR2 is QGS. The CDR3 loop spans 18 amino acids. CDR3 DNA sequence: TGTGCTCTTGGGGAACTCGCGGGGGATAAACGACATACCGATAAACTCATCTTT. Encoded protein: CALGELAGDKRHTDKLIF.

J is TRDJ1 and V is TRDV1; the match to TRDD2 covers 9 bases. Per the germline V gene, CDR1 is TSWWSYY and CDR2 is QGS. The trim removed 4 bases at V and 0 bases at J, leaving 36 bases unmatched. This CDR3 is built from 26 residues. As DNA, the CDR3 is TGTGCTCTTGGGGTCATGCCTTCCTACCCGACCCATGTTGGGTACTTGAAGGGCGTTTACACCGATAAACTCATCTTT. This gives the protein CALGVMPSYPTHVGYLKGVYTDKLIF.

In this sample, this clone turned up a few times. The sample contains more than one DNA sequence encoding this CDR3. The rearrangement links TRDV1 to TRDJ1; D ambiguous. The germline V gene has CDR1 TSWWSYY and CDR2 QGS. With 8 bases removed from V and 0 bases from J, the gap between germline ends came to 4 bases. The CDR3 is 11 residues long. CDR3 bases: TGTGCTCTTAGGTACACCGATAAACTCATCTTT. Residues: CALRYTDKLIF.

V and J are TRDV1 and TRDJ1; 10 nucleotides line up with TRDD3. There are 18 residues in the CDR3. Germline CDR1 and CDR2: TSWWSYY and QGS. V was clipped by 2 bases and J by 0 bases; unmatched bases: 9. The CDR3 region has the DNA TGTGCTCTTGGGGAATTCCCTACTGGGGGATTTAACACCGATAAACTCATCTTT. This encodes CALGEFPTGGFNTDKLIF.

The rearrangement uses TRDV1 and TRDJ1; tentative D call: TRDD3 (5 bases). V was clipped by 2 bases and J by 0 bases, with 40 bases between them. The CDR3 totals 25 residues. Germline V gives CDR1 TSWWSYY, CDR2 QGS. The CDR3 nucleotides are TGTGCTCTTGGGGAAATGAGGCCAAGTCGGTTAAATTCGGGGGCACAAAGGGTGTACACCGATAAACTCATCTTT. Its protein is CALGEMRPSRLNSGAQRVYTDKLIF.

This clone was observed a single time. The chain employs TRDV1 and TRDJ1; D possibly corresponds to TRDD2 (5 bases). Germline V lookup: CDR1 TSWWSYY, CDR2 QGS. V was clipped by 3 bases and J by 1 base, with 24 bases between them. The CDR3 extends over 19 amino acids. CDR3 region: CALGDPKGPTPTPTDKLIF. The CDR3 DNA sequence: TGTGCTCTTGGGGATCCGAAAGGCCCCACCCCTACCCCCACCGATAAACTCATCTTT.

The V and J genes are TRDV1 and TRDJ1; 10 bases agree with TRDD3. V gave up 3 bases and J gave up 1 base; unmatched junction bases: 14. CDR1 is TSWWSYY and CDR2 is QGS in the germline V gene. This CDR3 comprises 19 residues. The CDR3 is CALGESSCPWGIITDKLIF. CDR3 DNA sequence: TGTGCTCTTGGGGAGTCTTCCTGCCCCTGGGGGATAATCACCGATAAACTCATCTTT.

This clone appeared a few times. This chain links TRDV2 with TRDJ1; a weak D match, TRDD2 (5 bases). The V gene's germline CDR1 is GEAIGNYY and CDR2 EKD. CDR3 length: 15 amino acids. Trimming took off 5 bases at V and 1 base at J, with 16 bases between the two ends. CDR3 DNA sequence: TGTGCCTGTGGGGTCCTATTGGATTTCACCGATAAACTCATCTTT. As protein: CACGVLLDFTDKLIF.

This clone was recorded a few times. The chain joins TRDV1 to TRDJ1, with D possibly matching TRDD2 (5 bases). V lost 0 bases and J 2 bases, leaving 28 bases between the germline ends. This CDR3 comprises 21 residues. In germline, CDR1 is TSWWSYY, CDR2 QGS. CDR3: CALGELLRKRPGLSSTDKLIF. CDR3 DNA: TGTGCTCTTGGGGAACTCCTACGCAAAAGGCCCGGATTATCAAGTACCGATAAACTCATCTTT.

This chain connects TRDV2 to TRDJ1; 12 nucleotides agree with TRDD3. This CDR3 region has 19 residues. J lost 5 bases, V lost 0 bases, and 15 bases had no gene match. From germline, CDR1 is GEAIGNYY and CDR2 EKD. CDR3 protein: CACDTYTVLGDTRSDKLIF. Here the CDR3 DNA reads TGTGCCTGTGACACCTACACCGTACTGGGGGATACCAGGTCTGATAAACTCATCTTT.

This clone has just a few counts. V and J are TRDV1 and TRDJ1; 10 bases are a match to TRDD3. The V segment lost 2 bases and the J segment 2 bases; nucleotides outside the gene matches: 26. The CDR3 extends over 23 amino acids. Germline CDR1 is TSWWSYY and CDR2 is QGS. The CDR3 is CALGEKTSSLLTWGISYTDKLIF. The CDR3 DNA reads TGTGCTCTTGGGGAAAAAACCTCCTCCCTCCTAACCTGGGGGATAAGCTATACCGATAAACTCATCTTT.

The J gene is TRDJ1, the V gene TRDV1; D is undetermined. CDR1 is TSWWSYY and CDR2 is QGS in the germline V gene. Between the trimmed V and J ends, which lost 1 base and 2 bases, there was a span of 17 bases. The CDR3 totals 17 residues. CDR3 sequence: CALGEPGLQHRTDKLIF. The CDR3, as DNA: TGTGCTCTTGGGGAACCGGGGCTACAGCACCGGACCGATAAACTCATCTTT.